The 26 T cell receptor beta chains listed next were all sequenced from one sample in a study of T cells in localized non-small cell lung cancer (dated by TCRdb to the early 2020s). Receptors were amplified or captured by the immunoSEQ multiplex PCR assay. TCRdb holds this immuneACCESS table with in-frame rearrangements only. Some clones are missing; in checked studies, unresolved V genes explain under half, and the rest has no known cause. The sample yields 20,000 to 25,000 clones; 70% to 90% were counted once. The ten largest clones take up over 0.95% of the sample. The sample in question was peripheral blood, obtained before any cancer treatment. These receptor sequences come from a woman between 40 and 69 years old with stage I lung adenocarcinoma.

To note about this clone: Within the sample, other DNA sequences also encode this same CDR3. The DNA for the CDR3 is TGTGCCAGCAGCTTACGGGACAGGGTAAGGACTGAAGCTTTCTTT. It encodes CASSLRDRVRTEAFF. V usage is TRBV7-2 and J usage is TRBJ1-1; 9 nucleotides agree with TRBD1. This CDR3 has 15 amino acids. Germline CDR1 is SGHTA and CDR2 is FQGNSA. V dropped 2 bases and J dropped 5; count of bases not matched to a gene: 6.

The chain carries TRBV10-3 and TRBJ1-2; tentatively, D is TRBD1 (5 bases). The germline gives CDR1 ENHRY, CDR2 SYGVKD. Trimming stripped 0 bases from V and 2 bases from J, with 13 bases between. This CDR3 contains 16 residues. The CDR3 DNA is TGTGCCATCAGTGAGTCGAGGGGCGGTGAGAACTATGGCTACACCTTC. It encodes CAISESRGGENYGYTF.

The V gene is TRBV19, the J gene TRBJ2-3; D perhaps matches TRBD2 (5 bases). This CDR3 is built from 16 residues. V lost 6 bases and J 0 bases, leaving 16 bases between the germline ends. CDR1 and CDR2 (germline): LNHDA, SQIVND (reference sequence). The DNA of the CDR3 is TGTGCCAGTAGCTCTTCCCCGGGGTTTAGCACAGATACGCAGTATTTT. Its translation is CASSSSPGFSTDTQYF.

This chain joins TRBV2 and TRBJ2-5; TRBD2 matches 12 bases. V was clipped by 5 bases and J by 0 bases; unmatched bases: 1. Germline-derived CDR1 and CDR2 are SNHLY and FYNNEI. The CDR3 contains 15 residues. The CDR3 nucleotides read TGTGCCAGCAGTCTAGCGGGGGGGTACCAAGAGACCCAGTACTTC. Translating gives CASSLAGGYQETQYF.

The chain couples TRBV4-3 to TRBJ2-3; D gene uncertain. Germline assignment: CDR1 LGHNA and CDR2 YSLEER. This CDR3 is 14 amino acids long. V lost 1 base and J 5 bases, leaving 10 bases between the germline ends. The CDR3 here is CASSQGLGGDTQYF. The CDR3 nucleotides are TGCGCCAGCAGCCAAGGTCTGGGTGGAGATACGCAGTATTTT.

This clone was counted between two and nine times. The CDR3: CASSTDTPLEAFF. The CDR3 DNA reads as TGTGCCAGCAGTACTGACACGCCTTTGGAAGCTTTCTTT. V is TRBV2 and J is TRBJ1-1; D is undetermined. V dropped 5 bases and J dropped 8 bases, with 15 bases sitting between them. CDR3 length: 13 residues. Germline V gene sequence: CDR1 SNHLY, CDR2 FYNNEI. The variable domain in full, completed from reference TRBV2 and TRBJ1-1, reads EPEVTQTPSHQVTQMGQEVILRCVPISNHLYFYWYRQILGQKVEFLVSFYNNEISEKSEIFDDQFSVERPDGSNFTLKIRSTKLEDSAMYFCASSTDTPLEAFFGQGTRLTVV.

The table lists this clone with a few counts. This chain links TRBV7-3 with TRBJ2-1; TRBD2 aligns across 13 bases. The CDR3 contains 13 residues. The germline CDR1 and CDR2 sequences are SGHTA and FQGTGA. V gave up 5 bases and J gave up 12 bases; unmatched junction bases: 4. The CDR3 DNA follows: TGTGCCAGCAGCACGGGACTAGCGGGGTGGCAGTTCTTC. This translates into CASSTGLAGWQFF.

With respect to this clone: At one of its ends the junction is not consistent with the germline gene, which may arise from a read error. This chain connects TRBV2 to TRBJ1-5; D possibly corresponds to TRBD1 (5 bases). CDR3 length: 15 amino acids. Germline CDR1 reads SNHLY; CDR2 reads FYNNEI. CDR3 loop: CVSSERGVEYQPQHF. The CDR3 bases are TGTGTCAGCAGTGAAAGGGGAGTTGAGTATCAGCCCCAGCATTTT.

This chain connects TRBV4-3 to TRBJ2-2; possible D gene TRBD1, 6 bases. Germline values: CDR1 LGHNA, CDR2 YSLEER. CDR3 length: 16 amino acids. V was cut by 3 bases and J by 1 base, with 12 bases left in between. The CDR3 protein is CASSQVTGLNTGELFF. Written as DNA, the CDR3 is TGCGCCAGCAGCCAGGTTACAGGGTTGAACACCGGGGAGCTGTTTTTT.

The chain is built from TRBV4-1 and TRBJ2-2; 9 bases match TRBD1. The V gene end was trimmed by 3 bases and the J gene end by 6 bases; junction bases not matched to a gene: 5. Looked up from germline, CDR1 is MGHRA and CDR2 is YSYEKL. The CDR3 runs to 15 residues. Here the CDR3 reads CASSQWTGEAGELFF. The CDR3 nucleotides are TGCGCCAGCAGCCAGTGGACAGGGGAGGCCGGGGAGCTGTTTTTT.

In DNA, the CDR3 is TGTGCCAGCAGCTTCGATGGGGCAGGCTATGGCTACACCTTC. Encoded protein: CASSFDGAGYGYTF. The chain uses TRBV7-3 and TRBJ1-2; D may be TRBD1 (5 bases). V shed 3 bases and J shed 4 bases, with 12 bases lying between them. The CDR3 covers 14 residues. The germline V gene has CDR1 SGHTA and CDR2 FQGTGA.

Points on this clone: Other DNA variants within this sample encode the same CDR3. The chain links TRBV20-1 to TRBJ2-5; D not certain. Germline V lookup: CDR1 DFQATT, CDR2 SNEGSKA (reference sequence). CDR3 length: 11 amino acids. With 5 bases removed from V and 3 bases from J, the gap between germline ends came to 7 bases. The CDR3 DNA reads as TGCAGTGCTGGACCCAAAGAGACCCAGTACTTC. It is translated as CSAGPKETQYF.

This chain uses TRBV20-1 with TRBJ1-2; the match to TRBD1 covers 8 bases. The CDR3 is 11 amino acids. Losses at the gene ends were 8 bases for V and 7 bases for J; bases not matched to a gene: 6. Per germline, CDR1 DFQATT and CDR2 SNEGSKA (reference sequence). The CDR3 DNA reads TGCAGTTCCACAGGGGGTGCTGGCTACACCTTC. This gives the protein CSSTGGAGYTF.

The chain is built from TRBV6-6 and TRBJ1-2; D perhaps matches TRBD1 (6 bases). V was trimmed by 5 bases and J by 7 bases, leaving 17 bases between them. Germline CDR1 reads MNHNY; CDR2 reads SVGAGI (reference sequence). The CDR3 length is 14 residues. The CDR3 sequence: CASSPGTPRGGYTF. Here the CDR3 DNA reads TGTGCCAGCAGTCCGGGGACACCCCGGGGTGGCTACACCTTC.

The chain is built from TRBV27 and TRBJ1-2; 9 positions agree with TRBD1. V was clipped by 5 bases and J by 0 bases; unmatched bases: 13. Germline V CDR1 and CDR2: MNHEY, SMNVEV (reference sequence). The CDR3 is made up of 18 amino acids. The CDR3 here is CASSAGTGLPSTNYGYTF. CDR3 in DNA: TGTGCCAGCAGTGCCGGGACAGGGTTGCCCTCAACTAACTATGGCTACACCTTC.

The rearrangement uses TRBV7-2 and TRBJ2-3; no clear D gene. The CDR3 has 14 residues. CDR1 SGHTA and CDR2 FQGNSA come from the germline V gene. The V and J ends lost 5 bases and 1 base respectively, with 10 bases between them. Here the CDR3 reads CASSAQPGTDTQYF. In nucleotides, the CDR3 is TGTGCCAGCAGCGCGCAGCCGGGCACAGATACGCAGTATTTT.

The rearrangement uses TRBV5-1 and TRBJ2-7; D possibly corresponds to TRBD1 (5 bases). Germline V gene data show CDR1 as SGHRS and CDR2 as YFSETQ. The V end was cut by 7 bases, the J end by 4 bases, with 12 bases between. The CDR3 totals 12 residues. The CDR3 protein is CASGLDRYEQYF. The DNA of the CDR3 is TGCGCCAGCGGGTTAGACAGATACGAGCAGTACTTC.

A few counts support this clone. The chain is built from TRBV5-1 and TRBJ2-7; tentative D call: TRBD1 (6 bases). The V gene lost 4 bases and the J gene lost 3 bases, with 11 bases spanning the gap. CDR3 length: 13 amino acids. The V gene's germline CDR1 is SGHRS and CDR2 YFSETQ. As DNA, the CDR3 is TGCGCCAGCAGCCTGGACAGAAGCTACGAGCAGTACTTC. Encoded protein: CASSLDRSYEQYF.

This sequence joins TRBV7-3 and TRBJ1-2; D is unclear. The V and J ends lost 5 bases and 0 bases respectively, with 13 bases between them. The CDR3 contains 15 residues. Germline V CDR1 and CDR2: SGHTA, FQGTGA. The CDR3 spells CASSPAAGSNYGYTF. In DNA, the CDR3 is TGTGCCAGCAGCCCCGCAGCGGGTTCTAACTATGGCTACACCTTC.

V and J are TRBV7-3 and TRBJ2-3; D not certain. V was shortened by 4 bases and J by 0 bases, with 11 bases between the two germline ends. CDR1 is SGHTA, CDR2 FQGTGA, per germline. The CDR3 runs 15 residues. CDR3 in DNA: TGTGCCAGCAGCTCCCGAATAACTAGCACAGATACGCAGTATTTT. Protein product: CASSSRITSTDTQYF.

The V gene is TRBV7-9, the J gene TRBJ1-2; no clear D. The V end was cut by 4 bases, the J end by 6 bases, with 9 bases between. In germline, CDR1 is SEHNR, CDR2 FQNEAQ (reference sequence). There are 12 residues in the CDR3. The DNA of the CDR3 is TGTGCCAGCAGCTCCGGAGTTAATGGCTACACCTTC. Residues: CASSSGVNGYTF. Supplemented by reference TRBV7-9 and TRBJ1-2, the full variable domain reads DTGVSQNPRHKITKRGQNVTFRCDPISEHNRLYWYRQTLGQGPEFLTYFQNEAQLEKSRLLSDRFSAERPKGSFSTLEIQRTEQGDSAMYLCASSSGVNGYTFGSGTRLTVV.

The chain couples TRBV5-4 to TRBJ1-2; the D gene is possibly TRBD1 (6 bases). Trimming took 0 bases from V and 2 from J, leaving 8 bases between them. CDR3 length: 14 residues. Germline V gene sequence: CDR1 SGHNT, CDR2 YYREEE (reference sequence). The CDR3 sequence: CASSLVGTNYGYTF. For the CDR3, the DNA is TGTGCCAGCAGCTTGGTCGGGACAAACTATGGCTACACCTTC.

The gene calls are TRBV6-4 and TRBJ2-3, with a tentative D call TRBD1 (5 bases). Germline-derived CDR1 and CDR2 are MRHNA and SNTAGT. This CDR3 contains 13 residues. Between the trimmed V and J ends, which lost 6 bases and 0 bases, there was a span of 7 bases. CDR3 in amino acids: CASSSGSTDTQYF. CDR3 DNA sequence: TGTGCCAGCAGCTCAGGGAGCACAGATACGCAGTATTTT.

The chain employs TRBV2 and TRBJ2-1; 8 bases line up with TRBD2. Germline CDR1 and CDR2: SNHLY and FYNNEI. J gave up 0 bases and V 3 bases, and 4 bases lay outside the gene matches. The CDR3 is made up of 16 amino acids. CDR3 protein: CASSERGGSSYNEQFF. In nucleotides, the CDR3 is TGTGCCAGCAGTGAGCGCGGGGGGAGCTCCTACAATGAGCAGTTCTTC. The full variable domain, its missing parts supplied by reference TRBV2 and TRBJ2-1, is EPEVTQTPSHQVTQMGQEVILRCVPISNHLYFYWYRQILGQKVEFLVSFYNNEISEKSEIFDDQFSVERPDGSNFTLKIRSTKLEDSAMYFCASSERGGSSYNEQFFGPGTRLTVL.

V is TRBV11-2 and J is TRBJ1-5; 8 bases are shared with TRBD1. J gave up 3 bases and V 1 base, and 8 bases lay outside the gene matches. The CDR3 spans 17 residues. The V gene's germline CDR1 is SGHAT and CDR2 FQNNGV. The CDR3 nucleotides are TGTGCCAGCAGCTTAGCCCGGGACAGGAAGACCAATCAGCCCCAGCATTTT. Protein product: CASSLARDRKTNQPQHF.

This chain links TRBV18 with TRBJ2-1; no reliable D call. V gave up 4 bases and J gave up 6 bases, with 13 bases separating them. CDR3 length: 14 amino acids. Per germline, CDR1 KGHSH and CDR2 LQKENI. CDR3 nucleotide sequence: TGTGCCAGCTCACAACCCCTCCCCCCCAATGAGCAGTTCTTC. Translating it yields CASSQPLPPNEQFF. Together with reference TRBV18 and TRBJ2-1, the CDR3 gives the full variable domain: NAGVMQNPRHLVRRRGQEARLRCSPMKGHSHVYWYRQLPEEGLKFMVYLQKENIIDESGMPKERFSAEFPKEGPSILRIQQVVRGDSAAYFCASSQPLPPNEQFFGPGTRLTVL.